The 23 T cell receptor beta chains listed next were all sequenced from one sample in a study of blood T cell repertoires in COVID-19. Assay: immunoSEQ multiplex PCR; the TCRdb copy retains only in-frame clones and omits some. Of around 200,000 clones in the sample, just under 90% are singletons; the top ten hold about 6%. The sample was peripheral blood. The receptors here all came from a man aged 60-69 years who had recovered from COVID-19.

The J gene is TRBJ2-2, the V gene TRBV5-4; 8 bases line up with TRBD1. Germline V gene lookup returns CDR1 SGHNT and CDR2 YYREEE (reference sequence). Trimming took 4 bases from V and 4 from J; bases not matched to a gene: 9. This CDR3 contains 16 residues. CDR3 bases: TGTGCCAGCAGCCTATTGCAGGGGGCGTCCACCGGGGAGCTGTTTTTT. Translating it yields CASSLLQGASTGELFF.

This sequence joins TRBV12-5 and TRBJ1-6, with D possibly being TRBD1 (6 bases). This CDR3 is 15 amino acids long. The V gene's germline CDR1 is LGHNT and CDR2 FRNRAP. Trimming shortened V by 7 bases and J by 4 bases, and 14 bases separated the two germline ends. In nucleotides, the CDR3 is TGTGCTAGTGCCCCCCTGGGGGCATATAATTCACCCCTCCACTTT. As protein: CASAPLGAYNSPLHF.

The chain combines TRBV6-2 or TRBV6-3 with TRBJ1-1; 7 positions match TRBD1. This CDR3 contains 14 residues. Unmatched junction bases numbered 5, after V lost 1 base and J lost 6 bases. Germline CDR1 and CDR2: MNHEY and SVGEGT. CDR3 in amino acids: CASSYLTGSAEAFF. In DNA form, the CDR3 reads TGTGCCAGCAGTTACTTGACAGGGTCCGCTGAAGCTTTCTTT.

The gene calls are TRBV5-1 and TRBJ2-2; TRBD2 agrees at 7 bases. CDR1 and CDR2 (germline): SGHRS, YFSETQ. CDR3 length: 16 amino acids. The V segment lost 3 bases and the J segment 1 base; nucleotides outside the gene matches: 6. The CDR3 sequence is CASSSAGGGNTGELFF. DNA for the CDR3: TGCGCCAGCAGCTCGGCCGGCGGGGGGAACACCGGGGAGCTGTTTTTT.

V usage is TRBV11-2 and J usage is TRBJ1-1; D unresolved. The CDR3 is 14 amino acids. V dropped 4 bases and J dropped 4 bases, with 13 bases sitting between them. Germline loops: CDR1 SGHAT, CDR2 FQNNGV. DNA for the CDR3: TGTGCCAGCAGCTCCTCCACTGGGAGCACTGAAGCTTTCTTT. Its translation: CASSSSTGSTEAFF. Variable domain in full (rest from reference TRBV11-2 and TRBJ1-1): EAGVAQSPRYKIIEKRQSVAFWCNPISGHATLYWYQQILGQGPKLLIQFQNNGVVDDSQLPKDRFSAERLKGVDSTLKIQPAKLEDSAVYLCASSSSTGSTEAFFGQGTRLTVV.

The chain carries TRBV18 and TRBJ2-1; no firm D call. Per the germline V gene, CDR1 is KGHSH and CDR2 is LQKENI. V was trimmed by 2 bases and J by 8 bases, leaving 10 bases between them. This CDR3 has 13 residues. The CDR3 loop reads CASSPSGKHEQFF. CDR3 sequence (DNA): TGTGCCAGCTCACCATCCGGTAAGCATGAGCAGTTCTTC.

This clone has just one count. The chain combines TRBV15 with TRBJ2-7; weak D call: TRBD1 (6 bases). The CDR3 is 15 amino acids. Germline CDR1 LNHNV, CDR2 YYDKDF (reference sequence). V was pared by 0 bases and J by 3 bases, with 12 bases between. CDR3 loop: CATSRDRQAYYEQYF. Here the CDR3 DNA reads TGTGCCACCAGCAGAGATCGACAGGCGTACTACGAGCAGTACTTC.

This clone was observed once. The rearrangement joins TRBV4-1 to TRBJ2-3; the D gene is possibly TRBD1 (5 bases). V was cut by 0 bases and J by 2 bases, with 18 bases left in between. The CDR3 is made up of 18 amino acids. Germline V gene sequence: CDR1 MGHRA, CDR2 YSYEKL. CDR3 residues: CASSQDPLGAGLTDTQYF. The CDR3 DNA sequence: TGCGCCAGCAGCCAAGATCCCTTAGGGGCAGGGCTCACAGATACGCAGTATTTT.

This rearrangement joins TRBV7-9 to TRBJ1-2; no firm D call. Trimming left V 5 bases short and J 8 bases short, with 12 bases between. The germline CDR1 and CDR2 sequences are SEHNR and FQNEAQ (reference sequence). The CDR3 has 12 residues. The CDR3: CASSLREEGYTF. CDR3 sequence (DNA): TGTGCCAGCAGCCTGCGGGAGGAGGGCTACACCTTC.

The chain recombines TRBV18 with TRBJ1-6, with 7 bases lining up with TRBD1. Germline V gene data show CDR1 as KGHSH and CDR2 as LQKENI. The CDR3 runs 15 residues. The V segment lost 6 bases and the J segment 6 bases; nucleotides outside the gene matches: 8. CDR3 residues: CASSPGTDVNSPLHF. In DNA form, the CDR3 reads TGTGCCAGCTCTCCCGGGACAGATGTTAATTCACCCCTCCACTTT. Complete variable domain (other parts from reference TRBV18 and TRBJ1-6): NAGVMQNPRHLVRRRGQEARLRCSPMKGHSHVYWYRQLPEEGLKFMVYLQKENIIDESGMPKERFSAEFPKEGPSILRIQQVVRGDSAAYFCASSPGTDVNSPLHFGNGTRLTVT.

The J gene is TRBJ1-2, the V gene TRBV28, with D maybe TRBD1 (6 bases). Germline CDR1 MDHEN, CDR2 SYDVKM. The CDR3 runs to 14 residues. V was shortened by 7 bases and J by 8 bases, with 20 bases between the two germline ends. CDR3 amino acids: CASIAGHPFGGYTF. CDR3 in DNA: TGTGCCAGCATAGCGGGACACCCATTCGGGGGCTACACCTTC.

This clone was seen a single time. The rearrangement links TRBV7-9 to TRBJ2-1; 11 nucleotides agree with TRBD2. The J segment lost 0 bases and the V segment lost 5 bases, leaving 3 bases of the junction unmatched. Germline assignment: CDR1 SEHNR and CDR2 FQNEAQ (reference sequence). This CDR3 comprises 16 residues. CDR3 bases: TGTGCCAGCAGCCTGGGACTAGCGGACTCCTACAATGAGCAGTTCTTC. Translation: CASSLGLADSYNEQFF.

This clone was seen only a few times. The chain uses TRBV5-1 and TRBJ2-7; D may be TRBD1 (6 bases). From germline, CDR1 is SGHRS and CDR2 YFSETQ. This CDR3 is 14 amino acids long. The V end lost 0 bases, the J end lost 5 bases, and 12 bases lay between the germline ends. The CDR3 here is CASSLGTVNDEQYF. The CDR3 nucleotides read TGCGCCAGCAGCTTGGGGACAGTCAATGACGAGCAGTACTTC.

The chain is built from TRBV9 and TRBJ2-5; D may be TRBD1 (6 bases). Trimming stripped 7 bases from V and 0 bases from J, with 13 bases between. From germline, CDR1 is SGDLS and CDR2 YYNGEE. This CDR3 comprises 14 residues. For the CDR3, the DNA is TGTGCCAGCGGACATGGGGGCCACCAAGAGACCCAGTACTTC. It yields the protein CASGHGGHQETQYF.

This clone occurred once. The chain is built from TRBV3-1 (or the pseudogene TRBV3-2) and TRBJ2-1, with D possibly being TRBD1 (6 bases). The CDR3 runs 14 residues. The ends were cut back, 3 bases at V and 7 bases at J, with 13 bases in the middle. CDR1 is LGHDT, CDR2 YNNKEL, per germline (reference sequence). The CDR3 coding sequence is TGTGCCAGCAGCCACTCGACAGGTTCAAATGAGCAGTTCTTC. Its protein is CASSHSTGSNEQFF.

This clone appeared a single time. The gene calls are TRBV7-3 and TRBJ2-1; a weak D match, TRBD1 (5 bases). V shed 6 bases and J shed 9 bases, with 15 bases lying between them. Germline values: CDR1 SGHTA, CDR2 FQGTGA. This CDR3 has 13 amino acids. The CDR3 spells CASSLAGFGEQFF. The CDR3 DNA follows: TGTGCCAGCAGTCTCGCAGGGTTTGGTGAGCAGTTCTTC.

The sample holds one count of this clone. The chain links TRBV18 to TRBJ1-4; TRBD1 matches at 7 bases. CDR3 length equals 16 residues. The germline V gene has CDR1 KGHSH and CDR2 LQKENI. Losses at the gene ends were 3 bases for V and 11 bases for J; bases not matched to a gene: 15. The CDR3 protein is CASSPPGPGGLGKLFF. The CDR3 region has the DNA TGTGCCAGCTCACCTCCGGGACCAGGGGGGCTAGGGAAACTGTTTTTT.

The chain recombines TRBV30 with TRBJ1-2, with 11 bases that match TRBD1. Per germline, CDR1 GTSNPN and CDR2 SVGIG (reference sequence). CDR3 length: 14 amino acids. Trimming cost V 1 base and J 8 bases; bases outside gene matches: 6. The CDR3 coding sequence is TGTGCCTGGAGTGGGGACAGGGGGAATGAGGGCTACACCTTC. Protein: CAWSGDRGNEGYTF. Together with reference TRBV30 and TRBJ1-2, the CDR3 gives the full variable domain: SQTIHQWPATLVQPVGSPLSLECTVEGTSNPNLYWYRQAAGRGLQLLFYSVGIGQISSEVPQNLSASRPQDRQFILSSKKLLLSDSGFYLCAWSGDRGNEGYTFGSGTRLTVV.

This clone turned up a few times. The chain recombines TRBV4-1 with TRBJ2-7; the D is unclear. The germline V gene has CDR1 MGHRA and CDR2 YSYEKL. Trimming shortened V by 3 bases and J by 3 bases, and 9 bases separated the two germline ends. The CDR3 covers 13 residues. The CDR3 DNA sequence: TGCGCCAGCAGCCACCCAGATTACTACGAGCAGTACTTC. Translated: CASSHPDYYEQYF.

The chain carries TRBV7-3 and TRBJ1-6; D is unclear. Germline CDR1 reads SGHTA; CDR2 reads FQGTGA. The V end lost 0 bases, the J end lost 9 bases, and 6 bases lay between the germline ends. The CDR3 has 13 residues. In DNA, the CDR3 is TGTGCCAGCAGCTTAACCTCCGGTTCACCCCTCCACTTT. It yields the protein CASSLTSGSPLHF.

This chain joins TRBV6-5 and TRBJ2-3; maybe TRBD2 (5 bases). This CDR3 contains 14 residues. The ends were cut back, 2 bases at V and 2 bases at J, with 8 bases in the middle. CDR1 and CDR2 from the germline V gene are MNHEY and SVGAGI. The CDR3 DNA reads TGTGCCAGCAGTTACGGGAGTAACACAGATACGCAGTATTTT. This translates into CASSYGSNTDTQYF.

The chain couples TRBV7-8 to TRBJ2-3; 7 bases are shared with TRBD2. CDR1 and CDR2 from the germline V gene are SGHVS and FQNEAQ. Trimming took 9 bases from V and 4 from J; bases not matched to a gene: 1. CDR3 length: 11 amino acids. This CDR3 is CASAGADTQYF. The CDR3 DNA is TGTGCCAGTGCGGGGGCAGATACGCAGTATTTT. The entire variable domain, with the rest obtained from reference TRBV7-8 and TRBJ2-3, is as follows: GAGVSQSPRYKVAKRGQDVALRCDPISGHVSLFWYQQALGQGPEFLTYFQNEAQLDKSGLPSDRFFAERPEGSVSTLKIQRTQQEDSAVYLCASAGADTQYFGPGTRLTVL.

This CDR3 is CASRGQISGNTIYF. The CDR3 bases are TGTGCCAGCAGGGGACAGATCTCTGGAAACACCATATATTTT. The chain joins TRBV2 to TRBJ1-3; 7 positions agree with TRBD1. J lost 0 bases, V lost 6 bases, and 2 bases had no gene match. CDR1 and CDR2 (germline): SNHLY, FYNNEI. CDR3 length: 14 residues.